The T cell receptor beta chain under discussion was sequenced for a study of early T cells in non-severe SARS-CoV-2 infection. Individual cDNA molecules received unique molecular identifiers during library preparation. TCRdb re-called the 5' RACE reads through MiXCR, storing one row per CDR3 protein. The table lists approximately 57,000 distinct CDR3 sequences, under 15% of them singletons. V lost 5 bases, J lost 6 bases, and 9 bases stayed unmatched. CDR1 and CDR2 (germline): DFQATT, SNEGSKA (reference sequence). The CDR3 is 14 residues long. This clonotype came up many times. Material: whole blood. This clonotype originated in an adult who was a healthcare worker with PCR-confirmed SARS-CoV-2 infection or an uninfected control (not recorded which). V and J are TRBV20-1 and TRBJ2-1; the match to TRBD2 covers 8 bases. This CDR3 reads CSAPPPGGSNEQFF. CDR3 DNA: TGCAGTGCTCCCCCCCCGGGGGGGTCCAATGAGCAGTTCTTC.